This entry lists 28 T cell receptor beta chains sequenced from one sample in a study of shared clonotypes between healthy human individuals. The table came from immunoSEQ multiplex PCR; TCRdb's copy has only in-frame clones and leaves some out. The sample records around 1.4 million clones, less than 99% being singletons. The sequenced sample was naive CD4+ T cells sorted from blood. Subset described: CD45RA+ positively selected. These receptor sequences come from a man aged 25-40 years in good health.

The rearrangement links TRBV19 to TRBJ2-2, with D possibly being TRBD1 (6 bases). The length of the CDR3 is 16 residues. Trimming pared 7 bases from V and 6 bases from J, leaving 21 bases between. The germline gives CDR1 LNHDA, CDR2 SQIVND (reference sequence). The CDR3 region is CASTPGRQVLSGELFF. The CDR3 region has the DNA TGTGCCAGTACTCCAGGACGACAGGTTCTTTCCGGGGAGCTGTTTTTT.

The chain joins TRBV30 to TRBJ1-2; no firm D call. Germline V CDR1 and CDR2: GTSNPN, SVGIG (reference sequence). The CDR3 has 14 residues. V lost 3 bases and J lost 1, with 12 bases in between. CDR3 in amino acids: CAWRVGSYNYGYTF. In DNA, the CDR3 is TGTGCCTGGAGAGTGGGCAGCTATAACTATGGCTACACCTTC.

The chain is built from TRBV18 and TRBJ2-2, with 7 nucleotides matching TRBD1. The CDR3 covers 14 residues. Germline loops: CDR1 KGHSH, CDR2 LQKENI. The V gene end was trimmed by 5 bases and the J gene end by 1 base; junction bases not matched to a gene: 1. CDR3 protein: CASSDRVNTGELFF. CDR3 bases: TGTGCCAGCTCAGACAGGGTGAACACCGGGGAGCTGTTTTTT.

The CDR3 nucleotides read TGTGCCAGCAGCCCTCAATGGGGGCGCACAGATACGCAGTATTTT. Protein sequence: CASSPQWGRTDTQYF. The J gene is TRBJ2-3, the V gene TRBV7-2; the D gene is possibly TRBD1 (6 bases). V was cut by 5 bases and J by 1 base, with 13 bases left in between. The germline gives CDR1 SGHTA, CDR2 FQGNSA. This CDR3 spans 15 amino acids.

The CDR3 sequence: CASNFQGTGELFF. CDR3 sequence (DNA): TGTGCCAGCAACTTCCAGGGCACCGGGGAGCTGTTTTTT. The gene calls are TRBV7-6 and TRBJ2-2, with a possible D match to TRBD1 (5 bases). The CDR3 spans 13 residues. Trimming took 7 bases from V and 4 from J, leaving 10 bases between them. Germline V lookup: CDR1 SGHVS, CDR2 FNYEAQ.

The chain joins TRBV27 to TRBJ2-1, with 14 positions matching TRBD2. Germline V lookup: CDR1 MNHEY, CDR2 SMNVEV (reference sequence). The V and J ends lost 6 bases and 4 bases, in that order; junction bases with no gene match: 8. The CDR3 sequence is 17 residues long. The CDR3 region is CASRRLAGGLQYNEQFF. The CDR3 region has the DNA TGTGCCAGCAGAAGACTAGCGGGAGGGCTTCAATACAATGAGCAGTTCTTC.

The genes are TRBV11-2 and TRBJ2-7; 7 positions match TRBD2. The CDR3 is made up of 14 amino acids. After removal of 2 bases from V and 3 bases from J, the junction contained 4 bases not matched to a gene. Looked up from germline, CDR1 is SGHAT and CDR2 is FQNNGV. The CDR3 DNA reads as TGTGCCAGCAGCTTACGCCGGACTAGCTACGAGCAGTACTTC. This sequence encodes CASSLRRTSYEQYF.

This clone was recorded a few times. This chain uses TRBV2 with TRBJ1-5; D gene unclear. V was shortened by 5 bases and J by 4 bases, with 18 bases between the two germline ends. In germline, CDR1 is SNHLY, CDR2 FYNNEI. The CDR3 has 16 residues. CDR3 region: CASSRTVSPLNQPQHF. In DNA form, the CDR3 reads TGTGCCAGCAGTAGGACCGTGAGCCCTCTTAATCAGCCCCAGCATTTT.

The chain joins TRBV4-1 to TRBJ2-2; 7 nucleotides match TRBD2. The CDR3 totals 16 residues. Germline CDR1 is MGHRA and CDR2 is YSYEKL. Unmatched junction bases numbered 8, after V lost 5 bases and J lost 2 bases. This CDR3 is CASSDGLAANTGELFF. CDR3 nucleotides: TGCGCCAGCAGCGACGGTCTAGCGGCAAACACCGGGGAGCTGTTTTTT.

The rearrangement joins TRBV15 to TRBJ2-4; tentatively, D is TRBD1 (6 bases). The V end lost 0 bases, the J end lost 3 bases, and 15 bases lay between the germline ends. CDR1 is LNHNV and CDR2 is YYDKDF in the germline V gene (reference sequence). This CDR3 is 17 amino acids long. CDR3 bases: TGTGCCACCAGCAGAGACAGGGGTGGAGTTGTCAAAAACATTCAGTACTTC. Residues: CATSRDRGGVVKNIQYF.

The rearrangement links TRBV5-4 to TRBJ1-2; D is unresolved. With 0 bases removed from V and 6 bases from J, the gap between germline ends came to 15 bases. Germline loops: CDR1 SGHNT, CDR2 YYREEE (reference sequence). This CDR3 has 15 residues. CDR3 DNA sequence: TGTGCCAGCAGCTTGGACCCCCGGTCCTTCAATGGCTACACCTTC. This encodes CASSLDPRSFNGYTF.

The DNA of the CDR3 is TGTGCCAGCAGCTTCTCCGGGACAAAATTAGGTGGCTACACCTTC. Protein: CASSFSGTKLGGYTF. The chain recombines TRBV11-2 with TRBJ1-2, with D perhaps TRBD1 (6 bases). The CDR3 runs 15 residues. Germline loops: CDR1 SGHAT, CDR2 FQNNGV. The V end was cut by 3 bases, the J end by 7 bases, with 18 bases between. Complete variable domain (other parts from reference TRBV11-2 and TRBJ1-2): EAGVAQSPRYKIIEKRQSVAFWCNPISGHATLYWYQQILGQGPKLLIQFQNNGVVDDSQLPKDRFSAERLKGVDSTLKIQPAKLEDSAVYLCASSFSGTKLGGYTFGSGTRLTVV.

The CDR3 nucleotides read TGTGCCACCAGCCGGGCTAGCGGGGCACAAGAGACCCAGTACTTC. Its protein product is CATSRASGAQETQYF. The genes are TRBV6-5 and TRBJ2-5; TRBD2 matches at 9 bases. The germline V gene has CDR1 MNHEY and CDR2 SVGAGI. This CDR3 is 15 amino acids long. Trimming took 10 bases from V and 2 from J; bases not matched to a gene: 11.

The table lists this clone with a count of one. Within the sample, other DNA sequences also encode this same CDR3. The chain has TRBV5-1 and TRBJ1-1; D not resolved. The CDR3 is 15 residues long. Trimming stripped 0 bases from V and 1 base from J, with 10 bases between. CDR1 and CDR2 from the germline V gene are SGHRS and YFSETQ. This CDR3 reads CASSLVAGENTEAFF. DNA for the CDR3: TGCGCCAGCAGCTTGGTAGCGGGTGAGAACACTGAAGCTTTCTTT. Combining the CDR3 with reference TRBV5-1 and TRBJ1-1 gives the whole variable domain KAGVTQTPRYLIKTRGQQVTLSCSPISGHRSVSWYQQTPGQGLQFLFEYFSETQRNKGNFPGRFSGRQFSNSRSEMNVSTLELGDSALYLCASSLVAGENTEAFFGQGTRLTVV.

In regard to this clone: This specimen includes other DNA sequences encoding the same CDR3. The chain links TRBV29-1 to TRBJ2-3; the D gene could be TRBD1 or TRBD2 (5 bases each). Germline V gives CDR1 SQVTM, CDR2 ANQGSEA. The CDR3 length is 13 residues. Trimming took off 5 bases at V and 2 bases at J, with 11 bases between the two ends. In DNA, the CDR3 is TGCAGCGTTCGGGGCAGCCTCACAGATACGCAGTATTTT. It encodes CSVRGSLTDTQYF.

This chain uses TRBV27 with TRBJ2-3; 9 bases are a match to TRBD1. This CDR3 region has 15 residues. Germline CDR1 MNHEY, CDR2 SMNVEV (reference sequence). J lost 2 bases, V lost 5 bases, and 5 bases had no gene match. For the CDR3, the DNA is TGTGCCAGCAGTACAGGACAGGGGAACACAGATACGCAGTATTTT. Its translation is CASSTGQGNTDTQYF.

The chain employs TRBV7-6 and TRBJ1-4; TRBD1 matches at 9 bases. The germline V gene has CDR1 SGHVS and CDR2 FNYEAQ. The CDR3 loop spans 15 amino acids. After removal of 5 bases from V and 6 bases from J, the junction contained 7 bases not matched to a gene. The CDR3 sequence is CASSQTGQGHEKLFF. The CDR3, as DNA: TGTGCCAGCAGCCAAACGGGACAGGGACATGAAAAACTGTTTTTT.

The genes are TRBV4-1 and TRBJ2-2; D perhaps matches TRBD1 (6 bases). V shed 3 bases and J shed 5 bases, with 19 bases lying between them. Germline V gene data show CDR1 as MGHRA and CDR2 as YSYEKL. CDR3 length: 17 amino acids. CDR3 sequence reads: CASSQGAAFGVTGELFF. CDR3 nucleotides: TGCGCCAGCAGCCAGGGGGCGGCTTTCGGAGTAACCGGGGAGCTGTTTTTT.

As regards this clone: The sample carries other DNA sequences with the same CDR3. The rearrangement links TRBV19 to TRBJ2-7; 9 bases match TRBD1. The CDR3 length is 13 residues. With V trimmed by 6 bases and J by 1 base, 1 base remained unmatched. Germline assignment: CDR1 LNHDA and CDR2 SQIVND (reference sequence). The CDR3 sequence: CASSGTGSYEQYF. In DNA form, the CDR3 reads TGTGCCAGTAGCGGGACAGGGTCCTACGAGCAGTACTTC.

This clone has just one count. This chain joins TRBV10-1 and TRBJ1-2, with D unresolved. CDR3 length: 13 amino acids. Germline V gene lookup returns CDR1 WNHNN and CDR2 SYGVQD (reference sequence). V gave up 4 bases and J gave up 4 bases, with 10 bases separating them. CDR3 amino acids: CASSVKEPYGYTF. CDR3 nucleotide sequence: TGCGCCAGCAGTGTCAAGGAGCCCTATGGCTACACCTTC.

This clone has only one observation. This rearrangement joins TRBV7-9 to TRBJ2-7; 9 bases fit TRBD2. The trim removed 1 base at V and 4 bases at J, leaving 11 bases unmatched. The CDR3 is made up of 17 amino acids. Germline CDR1 SEHNR, CDR2 FQNEAQ (reference sequence). Here the CDR3 reads CASSLGGLAGTYYEQYF. The CDR3 DNA reads TGTGCCAGCAGCTTAGGAGGTCTAGCGGGGACCTATTACGAGCAGTACTTC. Complete variable domain (other parts from reference TRBV7-9 and TRBJ2-7): DTGVSQNPRHKITKRGQNVTFRCDPISEHNRLYWYRQTLGQGPEFLTYFQNEAQLEKSRLLSDRFSAERPKGSFSTLEIQRTEQGDSAMYLCASSLGGLAGTYYEQYFGPGTRLTVT.

The chain links TRBV6-6 to TRBJ2-7; D is perhaps TRBD1 (5 bases). The CDR3 sequence is 12 residues long. The germline gives CDR1 MNHNY, CDR2 SVGAGI (reference sequence). The V and J ends lost 6 bases and 6 bases respectively, with 12 bases between them. For the CDR3, the DNA is TGTGCCAGCAGCATCTCAGGGTTCGAGCAGTACTTC. Protein: CASSISGFEQYF.

The J gene is TRBJ2-3, the V gene TRBV6-6; D is perhaps TRBD1 (6 bases). CDR1 and CDR2 (germline): MNHNY, SVGAGI (reference sequence). The ends were cut back, 8 bases at V and 2 bases at J, with 17 bases in the middle. The length of the CDR3 is 15 residues. The CDR3 region has the DNA TGTGCCAGCGGCCGGAACAGGGTGTACACAGATACGCAGTATTTT. This sequence encodes CASGRNRVYTDTQYF.

This chain joins TRBV27 and TRBJ2-7, with 12 bases aligning to TRBD2. J was trimmed by 0 bases and V by 5 bases; bases with no gene match: 17. CDR1 is MNHEY, CDR2 SMNVEV, per germline (reference sequence). CDR3 length: 20 residues. The CDR3 DNA follows: TGTGCCAGCAGTCGGCTCGGGACTAGCGGGTTACAGCGGGGCTCCTACGAGCAGTACTTC. Residues: CASSRLGTSGLQRGSYEQYF.

V gene TRBV6-4 combines with J gene TRBJ2-7, with D possibly being TRBD2 (5 bases). Germline CDR1 MRHNA, CDR2 SNTAGT. There are 14 residues in the CDR3. V gave up 4 bases and J gave up 0 bases, with 10 bases separating them. DNA of the CDR3: TGTGCCAGCAGTGCCACTAGGAGCTCCTACGAGCAGTACTTC. The encoded protein is CASSATRSSYEQYF.

The V and J genes are TRBV7-9 and TRBJ1-2, with TRBD1 matching 7 bases. The trim removed 2 bases at V and 0 bases at J, leaving 3 bases unmatched. The CDR3 covers 15 residues. Germline assignment: CDR1 SEHNR and CDR2 FQNEAQ (reference sequence). The DNA of the CDR3 is TGTGCCAGCAGCTTAACAGGGGCGCCTAACTATGGCTACACCTTC. It encodes CASSLTGAPNYGYTF. Full variable domain (missing parts from reference TRBV7-9 and TRBJ1-2): DTGVSQNPRHKITKRGQNVTFRCDPISEHNRLYWYRQTLGQGPEFLTYFQNEAQLEKSRLLSDRFSAERPKGSFSTLEIQRTEQGDSAMYLCASSLTGAPNYGYTFGSGTRLTVV.

The V and J genes are TRBV7-6 and TRBJ2-2; D unclear. The CDR3 length is 13 residues. V was shortened by 5 bases and J by 6 bases, with 10 bases between the two germline ends. Germline CDR1 and CDR2: SGHVS and FNYEAQ. In nucleotides, the CDR3 is TGTGCCAGCAGCCTTACACCCCCCGGGGAGCTGTTTTTT. Protein sequence: CASSLTPPGELFF.

V gene TRBV4-3 combines with J gene TRBJ2-1, with D tentatively TRBD2 (5 bases). The germline V and J ends were trimmed by 0 bases and 2 bases, with 14 bases remaining between them. The V gene's germline CDR1 is LGHNA and CDR2 YSLEER. The CDR3 consists of 17 residues. The CDR3 DNA reads as TGCGCCAGCAGCCAAGATGGTCGGGATTACCCCTACAATGAGCAGTTCTTC. This gives the protein CASSQDGRDYPYNEQFF.